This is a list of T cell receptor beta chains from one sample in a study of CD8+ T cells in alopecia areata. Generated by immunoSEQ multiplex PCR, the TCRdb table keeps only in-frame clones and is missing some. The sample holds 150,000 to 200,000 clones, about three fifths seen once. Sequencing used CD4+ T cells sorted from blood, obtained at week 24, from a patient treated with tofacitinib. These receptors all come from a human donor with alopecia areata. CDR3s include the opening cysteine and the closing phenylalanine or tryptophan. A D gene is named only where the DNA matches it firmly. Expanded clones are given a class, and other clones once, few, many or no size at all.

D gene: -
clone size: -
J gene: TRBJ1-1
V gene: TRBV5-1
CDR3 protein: CASSPHRGGALTNTEAFF
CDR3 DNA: TGCGCCAGCAGCCCTCACCGCGGAGGGGCCCTTACGAACACTGAAGCTTTCTTT

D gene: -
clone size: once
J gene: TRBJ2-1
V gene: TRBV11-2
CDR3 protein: CASSLGIQLPGPNNEQFF
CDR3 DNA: TGTGCCAGCAGCTTAGGGATCCAATTACCGGGACCGAACAATGAGCAGTTCTTC

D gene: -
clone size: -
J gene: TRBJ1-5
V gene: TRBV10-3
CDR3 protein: CAISREDKHQPQHF
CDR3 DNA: TGTGCCATCTCCCGAGAGGACAAGCATCAGCCCCAGCATTTT

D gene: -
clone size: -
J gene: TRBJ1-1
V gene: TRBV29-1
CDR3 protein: CSVLPLWNTEAFF
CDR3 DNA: TGCAGCGTTCTCCCACTATGGAACACTGAAGCTTTCTTT

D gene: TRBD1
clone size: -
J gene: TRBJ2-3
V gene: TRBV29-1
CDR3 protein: CSGRQGMTDTQYF
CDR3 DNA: TGCAGCGGGCGACAGGGGATGACAGATACGCAGTATTTT

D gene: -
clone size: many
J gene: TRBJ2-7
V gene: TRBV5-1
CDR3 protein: CASSSMTSAVEQYF
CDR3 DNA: TGCGCCAGCAGCTCAATGACTAGTGCAGTCGAGCAGTACTTC

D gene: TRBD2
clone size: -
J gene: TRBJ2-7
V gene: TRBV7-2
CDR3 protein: CASSFVAGEYEQYF
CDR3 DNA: TGTGCCAGCAGCTTCGTAGCGGGGGAATACGAGCAGTACTTC

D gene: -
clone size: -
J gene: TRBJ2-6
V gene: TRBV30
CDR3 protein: CAWSAEEAANSFGANVLTF
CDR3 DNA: TGTGCCTGGAGTGCAGAGGAGGCCGCAAACTCCTTTGGGGCCAACGTCCTGACTTTC

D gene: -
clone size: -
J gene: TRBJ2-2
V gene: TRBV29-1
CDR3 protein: CSVGVMGGQVAGELFF
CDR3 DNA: TGCAGCGTGGGGGTTATGGGCGGCCAGGTAGCCGGGGAGCTGTTTTTT

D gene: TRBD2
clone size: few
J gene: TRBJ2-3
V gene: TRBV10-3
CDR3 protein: CAISEDRAGGRRDTQYF
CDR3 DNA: TGTGCCATCAGTGAGGACCGGGCCGGGGGGAGAAGAGATACGCAGTATTTT

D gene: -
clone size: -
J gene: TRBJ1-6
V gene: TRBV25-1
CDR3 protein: CASSGTNNSPLHF
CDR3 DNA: TGTGCCAGCAGCGGGACGAATAATTCACCCCTCCACTTT

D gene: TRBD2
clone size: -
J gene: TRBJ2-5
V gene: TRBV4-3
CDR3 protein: CASSVRGGATETQYF
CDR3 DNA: TGCGCCAGCAGCGTGCGCGGGGGGGCCACAGAGACCCAGTACTTC

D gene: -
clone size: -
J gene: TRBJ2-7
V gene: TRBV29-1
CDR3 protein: CTISTRSYEQYF
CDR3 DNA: TGCACCATTAGCACACGTTCCTACGAGCAGTACTTC

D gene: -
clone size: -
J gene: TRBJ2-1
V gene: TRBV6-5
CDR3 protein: CASGPGLPYNEQFF
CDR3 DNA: TGTGCCAGCGGACCGGGACTCCCCTACAATGAGCAGTTCTTC

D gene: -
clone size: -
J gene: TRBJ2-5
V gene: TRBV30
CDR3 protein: CASDGGGRTQYF
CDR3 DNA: TGTGCCTCGGACGGCGGTGGGAGGACCCAGTACTTC

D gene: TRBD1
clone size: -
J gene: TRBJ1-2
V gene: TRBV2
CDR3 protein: CASSARDRGYDGYTF
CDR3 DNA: TGTGCCAGCAGTGCCCGGGACAGGGGCTATGATGGCTACACCTTC

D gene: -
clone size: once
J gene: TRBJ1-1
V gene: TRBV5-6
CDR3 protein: CASSRAMSAEAFF
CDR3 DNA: TGTGCCAGCAGCCGTGCGATGAGCGCTGAAGCTTTCTTT

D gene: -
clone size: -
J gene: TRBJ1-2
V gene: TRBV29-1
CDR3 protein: CSVEDRGFGYTF
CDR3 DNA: TGCAGCGTTGAAGATAGGGGGTTTGGCTACACCTTC

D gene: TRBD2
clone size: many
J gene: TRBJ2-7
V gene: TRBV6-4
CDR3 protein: CASSELAGGAYEQYF
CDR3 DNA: TGTGCCAGCAGTGAACTAGCGGGGGGCGCCTACGAGCAGTACTTC

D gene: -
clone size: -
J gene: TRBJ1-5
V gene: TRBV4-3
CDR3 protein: CASSQEVEKGGNQPQHF
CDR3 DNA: TGCGCCAGCAGCCAAGAGGTGGAAAAGGGGGGCAATCAGCCCCAGCATTTT

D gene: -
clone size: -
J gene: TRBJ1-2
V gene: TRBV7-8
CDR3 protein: CASSPEQGHYGYTF
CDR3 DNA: TGTGCCAGCAGCCCCGAACAGGGCCACTATGGCTACACCTTC

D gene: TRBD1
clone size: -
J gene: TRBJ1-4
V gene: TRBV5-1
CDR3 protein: CASSLAPAGGEEDEKLFF
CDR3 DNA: TGCGCCAGCAGCTTGGCCCCCGCAGGGGGTGAGGAGGATGAAAAACTGTTTTTT

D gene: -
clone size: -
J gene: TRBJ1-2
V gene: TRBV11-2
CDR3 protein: CASSQESVGGYTF
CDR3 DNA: TGTGCCAGCAGCCAGGAATCTGTCGGTGGCTACACCTTC

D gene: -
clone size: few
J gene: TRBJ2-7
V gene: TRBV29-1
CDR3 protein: CSAADGSYEQYF
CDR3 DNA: TGCAGCGCTGCGGACGGCTCCTACGAGCAGTACTTC

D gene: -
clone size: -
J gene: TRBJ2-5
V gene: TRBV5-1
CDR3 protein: CASSPGLEGTQYF
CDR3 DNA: TGCGCCAGCAGCCCGGGACTGGAAGGGACCCAGTACTTC

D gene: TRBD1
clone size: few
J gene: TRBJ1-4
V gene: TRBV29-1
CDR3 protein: CSASGTGSEKLFF
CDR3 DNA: TGCAGCGCCTCCGGGACAGGGAGTGAAAAACTGTTTTTT

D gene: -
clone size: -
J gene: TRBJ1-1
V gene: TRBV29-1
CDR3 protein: CSGEREMNTEAFF
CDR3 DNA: TGCAGCGGCGAGCGGGAAATGAACACTGAAGCTTTCTTT

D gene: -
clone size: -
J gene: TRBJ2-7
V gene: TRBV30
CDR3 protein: CAWTLGANEQYF
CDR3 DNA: TGTGCCTGGACGTTGGGGGCGAACGAGCAGTACTTC

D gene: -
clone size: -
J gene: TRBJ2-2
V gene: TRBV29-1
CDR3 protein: CSVQMRGYGELFF
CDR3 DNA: TGCAGCGTCCAGATGAGGGGGTACGGGGAGCTGTTTTTT

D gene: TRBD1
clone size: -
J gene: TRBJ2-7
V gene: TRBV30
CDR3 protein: CAWSLGQGIYEQYF
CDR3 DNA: TGTGCCTGGAGTTTAGGACAGGGGATATACGAGCAGTACTTC

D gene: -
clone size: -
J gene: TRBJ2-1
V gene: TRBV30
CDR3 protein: CAWTGKSEQFF
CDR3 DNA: TGTGCCTGGACAGGGAAGAGTGAGCAGTTCTTC

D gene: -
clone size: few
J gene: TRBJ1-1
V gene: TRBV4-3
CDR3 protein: CASSQAKGRAFF
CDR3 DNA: TGCGCCAGCAGCCAAGCCAAGGGTCGGGCTTTCTTT

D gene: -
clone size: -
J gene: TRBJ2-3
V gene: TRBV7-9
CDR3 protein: CALMQQQADTQYF
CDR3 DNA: TGTGCCCTGATGCAGCAGCAAGCAGATACGCAGTATTTT

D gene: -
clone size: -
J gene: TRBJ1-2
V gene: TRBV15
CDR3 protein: CATSRVTGLKKDGYTF
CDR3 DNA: TGTGCCACCAGCAGAGTGACAGGATTAAAGAAGGATGGCTACACCTTC

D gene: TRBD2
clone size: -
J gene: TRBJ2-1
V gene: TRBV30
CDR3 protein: CAWRRVTSRDNEQFF
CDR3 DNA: TGTGCCTGGAGGAGGGTGACTAGCAGAGACAATGAGCAGTTCTTC

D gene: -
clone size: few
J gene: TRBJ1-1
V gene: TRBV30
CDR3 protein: CAWSVDMNTEAFF
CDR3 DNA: TGTGCCTGGAGTGTGGATATGAACACTGAAGCTTTCTTT

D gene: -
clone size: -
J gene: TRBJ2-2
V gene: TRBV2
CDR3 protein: CASSEVGAGELFF
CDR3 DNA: TGTGCCAGCAGTGAAGTCGGGGCCGGGGAGCTGTTTTTT

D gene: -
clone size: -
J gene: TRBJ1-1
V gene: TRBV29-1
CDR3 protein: CSVVTLTENTEAFF
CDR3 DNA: TGCAGCGTTGTGACCCTAACAGAGAACACTGAAGCTTTCTTT

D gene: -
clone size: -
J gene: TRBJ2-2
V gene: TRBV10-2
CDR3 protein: CASSESGGNTGELFF
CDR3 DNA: TGCGCCAGCAGTGAGTCAGGGGGGAACACCGGGGAGCTGTTTTTT

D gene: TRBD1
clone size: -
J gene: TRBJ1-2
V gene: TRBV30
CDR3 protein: CAWSRTGTAYGYTF
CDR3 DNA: TGTGCCTGGAGTCGGACCGGGACAGCGTATGGCTACACCTTC

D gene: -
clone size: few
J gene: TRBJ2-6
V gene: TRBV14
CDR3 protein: CASSLIRGTETSGANVLTF
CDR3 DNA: TGTGCCAGCAGCCTCATCCGTGGGACCGAAACTTCTGGGGCCAACGTCCTGACTTTC

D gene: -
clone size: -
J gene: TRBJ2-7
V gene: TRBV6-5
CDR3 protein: CASSYLRDPPSEQYF
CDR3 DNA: TGTGCCAGCAGTTACCTCCGGGATCCCCCCAGCGAGCAGTACTTC

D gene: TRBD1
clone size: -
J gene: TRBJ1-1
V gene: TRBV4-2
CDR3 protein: CASSEGQGGVTEAFF
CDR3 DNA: TGTGCCAGCAGCGAAGGACAGGGGGGTGTCACTGAAGCTTTCTTT

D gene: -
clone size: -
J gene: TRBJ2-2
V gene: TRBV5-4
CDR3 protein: CASSPYRSVGELFF
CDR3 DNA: TGTGCCAGCAGCCCATACCGTTCGGTCGGGGAGCTGTTTTTT

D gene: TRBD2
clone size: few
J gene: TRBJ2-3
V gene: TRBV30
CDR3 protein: CAWSVGVSGVTDTQYF
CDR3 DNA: TGTGCCTGGAGTGTCGGAGTTAGCGGGGTCACAGATACGCAGTATTTT

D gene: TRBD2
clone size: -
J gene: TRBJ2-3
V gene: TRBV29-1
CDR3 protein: CSVDQLAGGPDTQYF
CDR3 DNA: TGCAGCGTTGACCAACTAGCGGGGGGGCCGGATACGCAGTATTTT

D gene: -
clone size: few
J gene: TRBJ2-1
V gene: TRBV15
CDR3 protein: CATSRTRPLSDEQFF
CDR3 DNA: TGTGCCACCAGCAGGACCCGCCCCCTATCCGATGAGCAGTTCTTC

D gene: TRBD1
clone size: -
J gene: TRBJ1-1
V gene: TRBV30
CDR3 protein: CAWRRQGERTEAFF
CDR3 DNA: TGTGCCTGGAGAAGACAGGGGGAAAGGACTGAAGCTTTCTTT

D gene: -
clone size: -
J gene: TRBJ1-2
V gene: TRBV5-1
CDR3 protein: CASSSEGGYGYTF
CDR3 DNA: TGCGCCAGCAGCTCCGAGGGGGGCTATGGCTACACCTTC

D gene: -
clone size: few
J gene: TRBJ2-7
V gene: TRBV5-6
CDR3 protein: CASSDTYEQYF
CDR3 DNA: TGTGCCAGCAGCGATACCTACGAGCAGTACTTC

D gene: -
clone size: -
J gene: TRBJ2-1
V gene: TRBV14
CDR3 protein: CASSQLGVGNEQFF
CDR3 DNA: TGTGCCAGCAGCCAACTGGGGGTAGGGAATGAGCAGTTCTTC

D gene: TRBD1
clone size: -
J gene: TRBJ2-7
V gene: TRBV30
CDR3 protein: CAWSFTRTSTGAYEQYF
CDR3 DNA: TGTGCCTGGAGTTTTACGCGAACTTCGACAGGGGCCTACGAGCAGTACTTC

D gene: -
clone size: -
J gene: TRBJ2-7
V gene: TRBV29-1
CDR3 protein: CSVFRGGEQYF
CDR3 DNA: TGCAGCGTTTTCCGTGGGGGAGAGCAGTACTTC

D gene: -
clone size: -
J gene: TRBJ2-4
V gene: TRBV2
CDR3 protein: CASGGKMNIQYF
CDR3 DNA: TGTGCCAGCGGGGGGAAAATGAACATTCAGTACTTC